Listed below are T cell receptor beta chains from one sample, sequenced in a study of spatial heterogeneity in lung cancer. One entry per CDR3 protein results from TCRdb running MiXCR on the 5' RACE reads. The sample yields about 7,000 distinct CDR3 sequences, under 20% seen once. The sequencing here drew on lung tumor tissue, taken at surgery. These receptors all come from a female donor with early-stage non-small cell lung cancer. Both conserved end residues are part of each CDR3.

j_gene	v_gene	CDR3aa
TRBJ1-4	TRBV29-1	CSVEEGGEKLFF
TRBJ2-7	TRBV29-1	CSVEDRVGYEQYF
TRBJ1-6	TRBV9	CASSVDSYNSPLHF
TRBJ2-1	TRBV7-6	CASSLARDAYGEQFF
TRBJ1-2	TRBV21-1	CASSKYPRPRRGYTF
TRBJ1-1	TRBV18	CASSPGVNTEAFF
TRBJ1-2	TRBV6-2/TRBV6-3	CASSYGAGYGYTF
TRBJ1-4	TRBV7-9	CASSPTGSLNEKLFF
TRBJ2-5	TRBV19	CASSMLIESETQYF
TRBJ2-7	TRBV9	CASSVADTYEQYF
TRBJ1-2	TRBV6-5	CASTQGRNFNYGYTF
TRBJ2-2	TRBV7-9	CASSPPWTTGELFF
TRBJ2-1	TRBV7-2	CASSPRAGGFDEQFF
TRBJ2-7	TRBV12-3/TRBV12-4	CASSSRQGTPSYEQYF
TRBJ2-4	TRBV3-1	CASSHRDRVHIQYF
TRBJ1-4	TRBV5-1	CASSPDREGEKLFF
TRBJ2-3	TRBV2	CASSVLGGAGTDTQYF
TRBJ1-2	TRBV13	CASSLRDRGRGYGYTF
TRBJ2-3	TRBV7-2	CASSFAGGTSGTDTQYF
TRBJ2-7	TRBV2	CASSLLETGGYEQYF
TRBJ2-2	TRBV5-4	CASSLRTSGTGELFF
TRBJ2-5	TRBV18	CASSPRSGGAGETQYF
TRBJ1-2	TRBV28	CASSLSGDGYGYTF
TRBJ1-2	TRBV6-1	CASSVQVNYGYTF
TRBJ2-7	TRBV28	CASSSQGRGWYF
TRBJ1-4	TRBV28	CASGQHGVNEKLFF
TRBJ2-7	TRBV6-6	CASSFGGHRLGEQYF
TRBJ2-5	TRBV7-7	CASSSRDQETQYF
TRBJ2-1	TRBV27	CASSSQGNDNEQFF
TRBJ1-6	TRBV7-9	CASSLGYDNSPLHF
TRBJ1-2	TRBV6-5	CASRKLPTGGNYGYTF
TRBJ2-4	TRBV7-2	CASSLWENIQYF
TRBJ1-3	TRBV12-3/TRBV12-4	CASSRDKVLGNTIYF
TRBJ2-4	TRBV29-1	CSVPTLAKNIQYF
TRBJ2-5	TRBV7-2	CASSFGFGGARETQYF
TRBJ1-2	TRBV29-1	CSAGTDYGYTF
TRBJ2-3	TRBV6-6	CASGGTRKTDTQYF
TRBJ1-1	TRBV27	CASSQWTGVTEAFF